The TCR beta chain described here comes from a study of blood T cells in healthy people across ages. Study observations and caveats: The recorded TCR beta diversity per million T cells decreased in a roughly linear manner with age.

The second PCR ran about 6 to 12 cycles with a sample-barcoded 5' primer and J-beta primers. With 12 random nucleotides, a template-switch adaptor tagged each individual cDNA molecule. Each CDR3 protein is one row after TCRdb ran MiXCR on the 5' RACE reads. The data contain hundreds of thousands of distinct CDR3 sequences, 49% of them singletons. To note about this clonotype: What it binds is not known.

The V gene lost 4 bases and the J gene lost 2 bases, with 27 bases spanning the gap. The germline CDR1 and CDR2 sequences are DFQATT and SNEGSKA (reference sequence). The CDR3 length is 19 residues. The chain combines TRBV20-1 with TRBJ2-1; D is tentatively TRBD1 or TRBD2 (6 bases each). The specimen sequenced was blood. This clonotype was obtained from a woman in her sixties in good health. CDR3 DNA: TGCAGTGCTAAGAGGATGGGGCGAGGGGGGACTGGAACCTACAATGAGCAGTTCTTC. Protein product: CSAKRMGRGGTGTYNEQFF.